The rows below give T cell receptor beta chains drawn from one sample of a study of CD8 T cells in ankylosing spondylitis. TCRdb re-derived calls from the 5' RACE reads in MiXCR, one entry per CDR3 protein. The data show a few hundred thousand distinct CDR3 sequences, roughly 13% seen once. Source material: blood, either unsorted or a sorted T cell fraction (not recorded which). Source of these receptors: a male donor with ankylosing spondylitis. CDR3s include the opening cysteine and the closing phenylalanine or tryptophan. D genes are given only for firm matches. Size tells how often a clone was seen (once, few, many) or the class of an expanded clone, and some rows leave it out.

d_gene: TRBD2; v_gene: TRBV5-1; abundance: -; j_gene: TRBJ2-1; CDR3nt: TGCGCCAGCACCGTGGGACTAGCGGGAATCGATGAGCAGTTCTTC; CDR3aa: CASTVGLAGIDEQFF
d_gene: TRBD2; v_gene: TRBV4-2; abundance: many; j_gene: TRBJ2-3; CDR3nt: TGTGCCAGCAGCCAAGTTCTAGCGGGTCGCACAGATACGCAGTATTTT; CDR3aa: CASSQVLAGRTDTQYF
d_gene: -; v_gene: TRBV20-1; abundance: -; j_gene: TRBJ2-1; CDR3nt: TGCAGTGCTAGAGTGGAGGGAACCTACAATGAGCAGTTCTTC; CDR3aa: CSARVEGTYNEQFF
d_gene: TRBD1; v_gene: TRBV2; abundance: many; j_gene: TRBJ1-4; CDR3nt: TGTGCCAGCAGTGCCAGAACAGGGGACGAAAAACTGTTTTTT; CDR3aa: CASSARTGDEKLFF
d_gene: TRBD1; v_gene: TRBV5-1; abundance: many; j_gene: TRBJ1-1; CDR3nt: TGCGCCAGCAGCTTGGGAGGACAGGGGGAAGCTTTCTTT; CDR3aa: CASSLGGQGEAFF
d_gene: TRBD2; v_gene: TRBV15; abundance: -; j_gene: TRBJ2-3; CDR3nt: TGTGCCACCAGCAGAGATCTAGCGGGAGGCGCTGATACGCAGTATTTT; CDR3aa: CATSRDLAGGADTQYF
d_gene: -; v_gene: TRBV12-3/TRBV12-4; abundance: many; j_gene: TRBJ2-5; CDR3nt: TGTGCCAGCAGTTTAGTTCACGGGGAGACCCAGTACTTC; CDR3aa: CASSLVHGETQYF
d_gene: TRBD2; v_gene: TRBV12-3/TRBV12-4; abundance: -; j_gene: TRBJ2-7; CDR3nt: TGTGCCAGCAGACAGGGACTAGCGGACACCTACGAGCAGTACTTC; CDR3aa: CASRQGLADTYEQYF
d_gene: -; v_gene: TRBV7-9; abundance: -; j_gene: TRBJ2-3; CDR3nt: TGTGCCAGCGCAGGGCCTAGAAGCGCAGATACGCAGTATTTT; CDR3aa: CASAGPRSADTQYF
d_gene: TRBD1; v_gene: TRBV20-1; abundance: few; j_gene: TRBJ2-7; CDR3nt: TGCAGTGCGTTACAGGGGTCGGGCTACGAGCAGTACTTC; CDR3aa: CSALQGSGYEQYF
d_gene: -; v_gene: TRBV10-3; abundance: few; j_gene: TRBJ2-2; CDR3nt: TGTGCCATCAGTGAGTCGGAGGCTAAGGGGCCCGGGGAGCTGTTTTTT; CDR3aa: CAISESEAKGPGELFF
d_gene: TRBD2; v_gene: TRBV5-1; abundance: few; j_gene: TRBJ2-2; CDR3nt: TGCGCCAGCAGCTTGACCACTAGCGGGAGTGCCGGGGAGCTGTTTTTT; CDR3aa: CASSLTTSGSAGELFF
d_gene: -; v_gene: TRBV7-8; abundance: -; j_gene: TRBJ2-3; CDR3nt: TGTGCCAGCAGTCCCCCGACGGGATATACAGATACGCAGTATTTT; CDR3aa: CASSPPTGYTDTQYF
d_gene: TRBD1; v_gene: TRBV5-1; abundance: -; j_gene: TRBJ2-2; CDR3nt: TGCGCCAGCAGCGCCTCCGGGACAGAAAACACCGGGGAGCTGTTTTTT; CDR3aa: CASSASGTENTGELFF
d_gene: TRBD2; v_gene: TRBV20-1; abundance: few; j_gene: TRBJ2-3; CDR3nt: TGCAGTGCTAAGGTTGAGACTAGCGGGTGGAGCACAGATACGCAGTATTTT; CDR3aa: CSAKVETSGWSTDTQYF
d_gene: -; v_gene: TRBV30; abundance: few; j_gene: TRBJ2-1; CDR3nt: TGTGCCTGGAGTCTCGGGACGGTTAATGAGCAGTTCTTC; CDR3aa: CAWSLGTVNEQFF
d_gene: -; v_gene: TRBV10-3; abundance: many; j_gene: TRBJ2-2; CDR3nt: TGTGCCATCAGCCGAGCCGGAATTGGGCCAACCGGGGAGCTGTTTTTT; CDR3aa: CAISRAGIGPTGELFF
d_gene: -; v_gene: TRBV20-1; abundance: few; j_gene: TRBJ1-1; CDR3nt: TGCAGTTCTCGACCCGGGGCGGGGAACACTGAAGCTTTCTTT; CDR3aa: CSSRPGAGNTEAFF
d_gene: TRBD2; v_gene: TRBV4-2; abundance: -; j_gene: TRBJ2-3; CDR3nt: TGTGCCAGCAGCCAAGACCCGGTTAGCGGGAGATCGGATACGCAGTATTTT; CDR3aa: CASSQDPVSGRSDTQYF
d_gene: -; v_gene: TRBV10-3; abundance: few; j_gene: TRBJ1-2; CDR3nt: TGTGCCATCAGTGAGTCTGGGAGTGATAACTATGGCTACACCTTC; CDR3aa: CAISESGSDNYGYTF
d_gene: -; v_gene: TRBV5-1; abundance: -; j_gene: TRBJ1-1; CDR3nt: TGCGCCAGCTGTCGTTCGATTGGGTCAGACCTCACTGAAGCTTTCTTT; CDR3aa: CASCRSIGSDLTEAFF
d_gene: -; v_gene: TRBV18; abundance: -; j_gene: TRBJ1-1; CDR3nt: TGTGCCAGCTCAAAAACAGAGGATGACACTGAAGCTTTCTTT; CDR3aa: CASSKTEDDTEAFF
d_gene: TRBD2; v_gene: TRBV4-2; abundance: -; j_gene: TRBJ2-2; CDR3nt: TGTGCCAGCAGCCCCGGACTAGCGGATGAGTCCGGGGAGCTGTTTTTT; CDR3aa: CASSPGLADESGELFF
d_gene: TRBD1; v_gene: TRBV12-3/TRBV12-4; abundance: few; j_gene: TRBJ1-2; CDR3nt: TGTGCCAGCAGTCCCGGAGGAGTCGGACAGGGAAGTTATGGCTACACCTTC; CDR3aa: CASSPGGVGQGSYGYTF
d_gene: TRBD1; v_gene: TRBV5-1; abundance: -; j_gene: TRBJ1-1; CDR3nt: TGCGCCAGCAGCTTCCGGGACAGGGTGAACACTGAAGCTTTCTTT; CDR3aa: CASSFRDRVNTEAFF
d_gene: -; v_gene: TRBV2; abundance: few; j_gene: TRBJ2-2; CDR3nt: TGTGCCAGCAGTGAAACCAGGGGTAGCACCGGGGAGCTGTTTTTT; CDR3aa: CASSETRGSTGELFF
d_gene: -; v_gene: TRBV20-1; abundance: few; j_gene: TRBJ2-7; CDR3nt: TGCAGTGCTAGCTGGCAGGGGATCAACGAGCAGTACTTC; CDR3aa: CSASWQGINEQYF
d_gene: TRBD1; v_gene: TRBV5-5; abundance: many; j_gene: TRBJ1-2; CDR3nt: TGTGCCAGCGGGGACAGCCTTAACTATGGCTACACCTTC; CDR3aa: CASGDSLNYGYTF
d_gene: TRBD2; v_gene: TRBV2; abundance: -; j_gene: TRBJ2-7; CDR3nt: TGTGCCAGCAGTGACTGGGGGGGTGACTCCTACGAGCAGTACTTC; CDR3aa: CASSDWGGDSYEQYF
d_gene: -; v_gene: TRBV7-2; abundance: -; j_gene: TRBJ2-2; CDR3nt: TGTGCCAGCAGCCGGCATTACACCGGGGAGCTGTTTTTT; CDR3aa: CASSRHYTGELFF
d_gene: -; v_gene: TRBV7-2; abundance: -; j_gene: TRBJ2-7; CDR3nt: TGTGCCAGCAGCTTATCCGGGAACAACTACGAGCAGTACTTC; CDR3aa: CASSLSGNNYEQYF